This T cell receptor beta chain was sequenced in a study of Tregs in tolerant kidney transplant recipients. The nonmyeloablative bone marrow transplants came from related graft donors, with transient mixed chimerism. Germline assignment: CDR1 DFQATT and CDR2 SNEGSKA (reference sequence). The CDR3 sequence is 15 residues long. Trimming took 5 bases from V and 6 from J; bases not matched to a gene: 9. Study-level points and caveats: Biological reproducibility was not directly addressed in this study.

For this clone: Its antigen is as yet unknown. The read halts 3 residues ahead of the CDR3 end, with the missing end drawn from the germline J gene.

Generated by immunoSEQ multiplex PCR, the TCRdb table keeps only in-frame clones and is missing some. This listing includes some 29,000 clones. This sequence was found in a human patient who received a combined kidney and bone marrow transplant. Some of the T cells might come from the graft donor. The source material was CD4+ T cells from blood (PBMCs), sampled 24 months after the transplant. The chain couples TRBV20-1 to TRBJ2-1; 11 bases align to TRBD1. CDR3 residues: CSAPRRGTGGNEQFF. CDR3 bases read: TGCAGTGCTCCCCGCAGGGGGACAGGGGGCAATGAG.